One sample yielded the 17 T cell receptor beta chains listed below, sequenced in a study of early T cells in non-severe SARS-CoV-2 infection. One entry per CDR3 protein results from TCRdb running MiXCR on the 5' RACE reads. The repertoire holds roughly 41,000 distinct CDR3 sequences, with roughly 5.7% as singletons. The specimen was whole blood, collected at baseline. These receptors were obtained from an adult who was a healthcare worker with PCR-confirmed SARS-CoV-2 infection or an uninfected control (not recorded which).

In this sample, this clonotype turned up many times. V gene TRBV29-1 combines with J gene TRBJ2-5, with D perhaps TRBD1 (6 bases). Trimming stripped 7 bases from V and 1 base from J, with 13 bases between. This CDR3 spans 13 amino acids. Germline loops: CDR1 SQVTM, CDR2 ANQGSEA. The CDR3 coding sequence is TGCAGCGCGTGGGACAACCTCCAAGAGACCCAGTACTTC. This codes for CSAWDNLQETQYF.

There are a few counts of this clonotype. The V call is TRBV6-5, the J call TRBJ2-2; possible D gene TRBD2, 5 bases. The ends were cut back, 2 bases at V and 0 bases at J, with 7 bases in the middle. The CDR3 is 15 amino acids. Germline loops: CDR1 MNHEY, CDR2 SVGAGI. The CDR3 nucleotides are TGTGCCAGCAGTTACCAGCGGTCGAACACCGGGGAGCTGTTTTTT. Translation: CASSYQRSNTGELFF.

At least ten counts were recorded for this clonotype. A junction end diverges from the germline sequence, so it may reflect a read error. This chain uses TRBV29-1 with TRBJ1-1, with a weak D call TRBD1 (6 bases). The CDR3 loop spans 13 amino acids. Per germline, CDR1 SQVTM and CDR2 ANQGSEA. CDR3 amino acids: CSARGGGNTEVFF. In nucleotides, the CDR3 is TGCAGCGCCCGAGGGGGAGGGAACACTGAAGTTTTCTTT. Looking up the rest from reference TRBV29-1 and TRBJ1-1 gives the full variable domain: SAVISQKPSRDICQRGTSLTIQCQVDSQVTMMFWYRQQPGQSLTLIATANQGSEATYESGFVIDKFPISRPNLTFSTLTVSNMSPEDSSIYLCSARGGGNTEVFFGQGTRLTVV.

This clonotype was detected many times. The V gene is TRBV20-1, the J gene TRBJ1-1; TRBD1 is a possible D gene (5 bases). CDR3 length: 14 amino acids. Germline V gives CDR1 DFQATT, CDR2 SNEGSKA (reference sequence). The ends were cut back, 5 bases at V and 4 bases at J, with 17 bases in the middle. Here the CDR3 reads CSAPPLLGGTEAFF. CDR3 DNA sequence: TGCAGTGCTCCGCCCCTTTTGGGGGGCACTGAAGCTTTCTTT.

This clonotype came up many times. The CDR3 sequence is CAWSGLGLATDTQYF. The CDR3 DNA sequence: TGTGCCTGGAGTGGATTGGGGCTAGCCACAGATACGCAGTATTTT. The gene calls are TRBV30 and TRBJ2-3; either TRBD1 or TRBD2 may supply D (5 bases each). Germline CDR1 reads GTSNPN; CDR2 reads SVGIG (reference sequence). This CDR3 region has 15 residues. V shed 1 base and J shed 2 bases, with 13 bases lying between them.

The chain links TRBV4-2 to TRBJ2-3, with unresolved D. In germline, CDR1 is LGHNA, CDR2 YNFKEQ. Trimming pared 2 bases from V and 3 bases from J, leaving 6 bases between. The length of the CDR3 is 13 residues. CDR3 sequence reads: CASSQQGTDTQYF. CDR3 sequence (DNA): TGTGCCAGCAGCCAACAAGGGACAGATACGCAGTATTTT.

This clonotype came up many times. This CDR3 reads CSVVDSNTGELFF. Written as DNA, the CDR3 is TGCAGCGTTGTGGACAGTAACACCGGGGAGCTGTTTTTT. The chain combines TRBV29-1 with TRBJ2-2; a weak D match, TRBD1 (6 bases). The CDR3 covers 13 residues. With 4 bases removed from V and 2 bases from J, the gap between germline ends came to 8 bases. CDR1 SQVTM and CDR2 ANQGSEA come from the germline V gene.

This clonotype showed up many times. The chain has TRBV20-1 and TRBJ2-7; 7 bases match TRBD2. Germline values: CDR1 DFQATT, CDR2 SNEGSKA (reference sequence). This CDR3 has 15 residues. The junction had 15 bases not matched to a gene; V was cut back by 3 bases and J by 7 bases. The CDR3: CSASAWGAGSGEQYF. Here the CDR3 DNA reads TGCAGTGCTAGTGCCTGGGGAGCGGGGTCGGGGGAGCAGTACTTC.

This clonotype was counted between two and nine times. V gene TRBV7-9 combines with J gene TRBJ2-7; D is undetermined. This CDR3 contains 13 residues. V dropped 5 bases and J dropped 1 base, with 9 bases sitting between them. CDR1 is SEHNR, CDR2 FQNEAQ, per germline (reference sequence). CDR3 in amino acids: CASSVSGSYEQYF. In DNA form, the CDR3 reads TGTGCCAGCAGCGTGTCTGGGTCCTACGAGCAGTACTTC.

This clonotype was seen repeatedly, ten times or more. The rearrangement links TRBV11-2 to TRBJ2-7; D is undetermined. The CDR3 loop spans 15 amino acids. Germline V CDR1 and CDR2: SGHAT, FQNNGV. V lost 5 bases and J 2 bases, leaving 16 bases between the germline ends. The DNA for the CDR3 is TGTGCCAGCAGCCCCACCCCATCCGGAACCTACGAGCAGTACTTC. Translated, it gives CASSPTPSGTYEQYF.

This clonotype turned up a few times. The chain links TRBV11-2 to TRBJ2-3; D may be TRBD2 (6 bases). This CDR3 comprises 15 residues. In germline, CDR1 is SGHAT, CDR2 FQNNGV. The V end was cut by 3 bases, the J end by 2 bases, with 12 bases between. For the CDR3, the DNA is TGTGCCAGCAGCTTTTCTCGGGAGCCCACAGATACGCAGTATTTT. It translates to CASSFSREPTDTQYF.

This clonotype occurred many times. V and J are TRBV12-3 or TRBV12-4 and TRBJ2-5; D is perhaps TRBD1 (5 bases). Trimming left V 6 bases short and J 3 bases short, with 8 bases between. The CDR3 extends over 12 amino acids. CDR3 sequence reads: CASSLREETQYF. CDR3 nucleotides: TGTGCCAGCAGCCTCAGGGAAGAGACCCAGTACTTC.

This clonotype was detected many times. The V and J genes are TRBV7-6 and TRBJ2-7; 9 nucleotides match TRBD1. Germline loops: CDR1 SGHVS, CDR2 FNYEAQ. Losses at the gene ends were 1 base for V and 3 bases for J; bases not matched to a gene: 4. This CDR3 has 15 amino acids. CDR3 protein: CASSLEADRGYEQYF. The CDR3 coding sequence is TGTGCCAGCAGCTTAGAAGCGGACAGGGGCTACGAGCAGTACTTC.

This clonotype was found a few times. CDR3 protein: CSGTGNNEQFF. CDR3 DNA: TGCAGCGGAACAGGTAACAATGAGCAGTTCTTC. The chain carries TRBV29-1 and TRBJ2-1; perhaps TRBD1 as D (5 bases). CDR1 and CDR2 (germline): SQVTM, ANQGSEA. The CDR3 consists of 11 residues. With 7 bases removed from V and 5 bases from J, the gap between germline ends came to 9 bases.

The sample holds many counts of this clonotype. J is TRBJ2-2 and V is TRBV11-2; 7 nucleotides line up with TRBD1. Germline values: CDR1 SGHAT, CDR2 FQNNGV. After removal of 6 bases from V and 0 bases from J, the junction contained 10 bases not matched to a gene. The CDR3 loop spans 17 amino acids. CDR3 bases: TGTGCCAGCAGATCATTATCCGGGACAGCGAACACCGGGGAGCTGTTTTTT. Translated: CASRSLSGTANTGELFF.

This chain uses TRBV27 with TRBJ2-7; TRBD2 matches at 7 bases. The CDR3 is 15 amino acids. The V gene's germline CDR1 is MNHEY and CDR2 SMNVEV (reference sequence). Losses at the gene ends were 6 bases for V and 5 bases for J; bases not matched to a gene: 13. CDR3 sequence reads: CASRSLAVDIDEQYF. The CDR3 bases are TGTGCCAGCAGGAGTCTAGCGGTCGACATCGACGAGCAGTACTTC.

This clonotype has at least ten counts. This chain uses TRBV20-1 with TRBJ1-6; 9 bases align to TRBD1. Germline V gene data show CDR1 as DFQATT and CDR2 as SNEGSKA (reference sequence). The junction had 4 bases not matched to a gene; V was cut back by 4 bases and J by 6 bases. The CDR3 spans 14 residues. In DNA form, the CDR3 reads TGCAGTGCTACGGACAGGGGTGGTAATTCACCCCTCCACTTT. Residues: CSATDRGGNSPLHF.